The TCR beta chain described here comes from a study of cytomegalovirus exposure and HLA in healthy donors. Whole-study context: A later analysis reported the roughly 130 validation repertoires used the same platform as the approximately 660 first-cohort repertoires.

Germline V gene lookup returns CDR1 MGHDK and CDR2 SYGVNS. The CDR3 extends over 14 amino acids. V dropped 8 bases and J dropped 6 bases, with 17 bases sitting between them. Concerning this clone: No antigen is known for it.

Whole-study findings and limits: Most TCR sequences showed up rarely, but some public TCRs showed up in many donors. With high specificity and sensitivity, the classifier reportedly diagnosed cytomegalovirus status. According to the study, 160 or so TCR beta chains were cytomegalovirus-associated.

TCRdb keeps only in-frame clones here, not all; method: immunoSEQ multiplex PCR. The table has over 150,000 clones, 75% to 85% seen once; the top ten hold 13%. Sequencing used PBMCs. This clonotype was sampled from a woman aged 30 to 39 in good health and CMV-seropositive. The genes are TRBV25-1 and TRBJ1-5; the D gene is possibly TRBD1 (5 bases). The CDR3 loop reads CASASWGEGQPQHF. CDR3 DNA sequence: TGTGCCAGCGCATCCTGGGGGGAGGGTCAGCCCCAGCATTTT.